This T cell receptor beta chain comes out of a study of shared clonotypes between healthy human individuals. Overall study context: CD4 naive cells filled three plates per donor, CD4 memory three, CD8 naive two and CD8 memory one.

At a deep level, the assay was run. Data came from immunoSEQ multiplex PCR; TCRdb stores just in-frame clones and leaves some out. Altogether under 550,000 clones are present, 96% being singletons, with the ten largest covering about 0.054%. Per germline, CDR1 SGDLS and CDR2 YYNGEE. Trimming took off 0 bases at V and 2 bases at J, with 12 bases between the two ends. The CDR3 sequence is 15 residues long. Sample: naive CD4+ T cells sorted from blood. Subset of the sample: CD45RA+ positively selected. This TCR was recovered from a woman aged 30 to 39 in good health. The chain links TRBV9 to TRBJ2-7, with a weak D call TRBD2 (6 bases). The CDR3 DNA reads TGTGCCAGCAGCGTAGGGTTAGGAGGGGCCTACGAGCAGTACTTC. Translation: CASSVGLGGAYEQYF.